This entry concerns a single T cell receptor (beta chain). The second PCR ran about 6 to 11 cycles with a sample-barcoded 5' primer and J-beta primers. TCRdb ran MiXCR on the 5' RACE reads and lists one entry per CDR3 protein. This sample has roughly 1,000,000 distinct CDR3 sequences, with under 30% found just once. This sample stems from a study of blood T cells in healthy people across ages. The CDR3 is 16 residues long. Germline assignment: CDR1 SGDLS and CDR2 YYNGEE. After removal of 0 bases from V and 9 bases from J, the junction contained 5 bases not matched to a gene. Separately, the same data were catalogued under a study of T cells of mothers and their children. As that study records: Samples came from a few healthy Caucasian mothers and their six children. For cDNA synthesis, the complete extracted RNA was used (roughly 1.5 ug per 15 ul). Over 9.5 million TCR beta CDR3 reads were obtained from each mother, and roughly 2.9 million from each child.

The sequence was collected from a girl aged 2 to 10 in good health. This chain uses TRBV9 with TRBJ2-2, with TRBD2 matching 13 bases. The sample was blood. The CDR3 region is CASSVGTSGSIRELFF. DNA of the CDR3: TGTGCCAGCAGCGTAGGGACTAGCGGGAGCATCCGGGAGCTGTTTTTT.